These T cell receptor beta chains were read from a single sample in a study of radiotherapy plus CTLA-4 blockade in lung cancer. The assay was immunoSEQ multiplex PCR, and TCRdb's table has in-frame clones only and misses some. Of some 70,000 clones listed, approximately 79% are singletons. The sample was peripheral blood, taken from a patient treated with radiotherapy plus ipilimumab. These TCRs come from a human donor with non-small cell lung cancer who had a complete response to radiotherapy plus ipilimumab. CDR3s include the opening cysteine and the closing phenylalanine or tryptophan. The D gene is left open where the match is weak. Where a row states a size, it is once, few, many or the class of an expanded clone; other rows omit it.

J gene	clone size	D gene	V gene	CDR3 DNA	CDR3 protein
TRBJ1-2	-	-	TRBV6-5	TGTGCCAGCAGTCGGACAGAAAACTATGGCTACACCTTC	CASSRTENYGYTF
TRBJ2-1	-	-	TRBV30	TGTGCCTGGAGGGGGGATAGCGTCGGTGAGCAGTTCTTC	CAWRGDSVGEQFF
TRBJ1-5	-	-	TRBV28	TGTGCCAGCAGTTTAGGTCCGGGATTGGGACAGCCCCAGCATTTT	CASSLGPGLGQPQHF
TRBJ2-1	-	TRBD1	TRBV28	TGTGCCAGCAGAACAGGGGGCTCCTACAATGAGCAGTTCTTC	CASRTGGSYNEQFF
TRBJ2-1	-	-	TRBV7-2	TGTGCCAGCAGCAACGGGGGTTCCTACAATGAGCAGTTCTTC	CASSNGGSYNEQFF
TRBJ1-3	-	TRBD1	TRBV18	TGTGCCAGCTCAGAAGGACAGGCTATCCGCACCATATATTTT	CASSEGQAIRTIYF
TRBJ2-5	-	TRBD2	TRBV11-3	TGTGCCAGCAGCTTTGACCAGCGGGGGGCCGAGACCCAGTACTTC	CASSFDQRGAETQYF
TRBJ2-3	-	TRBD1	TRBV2	TGTGCCAGCAGCGGACAGGGCGCAGATACGCAGTATTTT	CASSGQGADTQYF
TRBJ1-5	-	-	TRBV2	TGTGCCAGCAGTGAATGGGTGGGTAGCAATCAGCCCCAGCATTTT	CASSEWVGSNQPQHF
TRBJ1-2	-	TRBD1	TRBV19	TGTGCCAGTAGTATGCACAGGGGGTATGGCTACACCTTC	CASSMHRGYGYTF
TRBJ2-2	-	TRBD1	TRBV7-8	TGTGCCAGCAGCGGGGGACAGGGGGCGACCGGGGAGCTGTTTTTT	CASSGGQGATGELFF
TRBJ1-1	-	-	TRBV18	TGTGCCAGCTCACCAGGAGGGCCGGGGAACACTGAAGCTTTCTTT	CASSPGGPGNTEAFF
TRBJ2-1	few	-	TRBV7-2	TGTGCCAGCAGCCCCCTCTTGAATGAGCAGTTCTTC	CASSPLLNEQFF
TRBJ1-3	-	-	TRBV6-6	TGTGCCAGCAGTCCCCCCGCTAACGCTGGAAACACCATATATTTT	CASSPPANAGNTIYF
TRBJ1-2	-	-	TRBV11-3	TGTGCCACCGATTATCATGGCTACACCTTC	CATDYHGYTF
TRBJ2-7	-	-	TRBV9	TGTGCCAGCAGCGTAGGGGTGGGGTCGACCTACGAGCAGTACTTC	CASSVGVGSTYEQYF
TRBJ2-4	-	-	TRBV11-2	TGTGCCAGCAGCTTAGCTCGGGATAAAAACATTCAGTACTTC	CASSLARDKNIQYF
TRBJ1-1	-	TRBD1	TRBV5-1	TGCGCCAGCAGCCCAGGGGACAGAGACACTGAAGCTTTCTTT	CASSPGDRDTEAFF
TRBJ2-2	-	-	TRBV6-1	TGTGCCAGCCCGCAGCAGCCGAACACCGGGGAGCTGTTTTTT	CASPQQPNTGELFF
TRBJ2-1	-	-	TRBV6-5	TGTGCCAGCGGTTACATCTCGGGAAATGAGCAGTTCTTC	CASGYISGNEQFF
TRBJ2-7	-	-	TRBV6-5	TGTGCCAGCAGTTATCAACGCGGGGTCGGCGAGCAGTACTTC	CASSYQRGVGEQYF
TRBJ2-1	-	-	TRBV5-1	TGCGCCAGCAGCTTGACATCCTACAATGAGCAGTTCTTC	CASSLTSYNEQFF
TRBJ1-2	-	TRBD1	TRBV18	TGTGCCAGCTCACCACCGGACAGGGAGGGCTATGGCTACACCTTC	CASSPPDREGYGYTF
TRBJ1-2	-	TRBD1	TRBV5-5	TGTGCCAGCAGCTCTGGACAGGGGAACTATGGCTACACCTTC	CASSSGQGNYGYTF
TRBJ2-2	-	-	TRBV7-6	TGTGCCAGCAGCCAGGGGTATTCGACCACCGGGGAGCTGTTTTTT	CASSQGYSTTGELFF
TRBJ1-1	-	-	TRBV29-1	TGCAGCGGGGGGACGGGCTCCAGTCCGAAAGCTTTCTTT	CSGGTGSSPKAFF
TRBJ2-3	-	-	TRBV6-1	TGTGCCAGCACCGAGGTACTTACAGATACGCAGTATTTT	CASTEVLTDTQYF
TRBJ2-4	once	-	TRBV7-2	TGTGCCAGCAGCTTAACAGGCCCCAAAAACATTCAGTACTTC	CASSLTGPKNIQYF
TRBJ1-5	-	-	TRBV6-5	TGTGCCAGCAGTTTAGGGGTAGGCAATCAGCCCCAGCATTTT	CASSLGVGNQPQHF
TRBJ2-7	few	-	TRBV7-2	TGTGCCAGCAGCTTAGGGCCAAAATCCTACGAGCAGTACTTC	CASSLGPKSYEQYF
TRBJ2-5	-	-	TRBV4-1	TGCGCCAGCAGCCAACCGGACCGGACCCAGTACTTC	CASSQPDRTQYF
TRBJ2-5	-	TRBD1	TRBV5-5	TGTGCCAGCAGCTCCCCAGGGGGCTTAGAGACCCAGTACTTC	CASSSPGGLETQYF
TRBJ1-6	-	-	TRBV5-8	TGCGCCAGCAGCCAAGCTTCCCAGGGAGTGGACCCCCTCCACTTT	CASSQASQGVDPLHF
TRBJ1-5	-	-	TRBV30	TGTGCCTGGAGAGGGGGGGTTCATCAGCCCCAGCATTTT	CAWRGGVHQPQHF
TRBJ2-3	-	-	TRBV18	TGTGCCAGCTCACCCGGACCGAGCACAGATACGCAGTATTTT	CASSPGPSTDTQYF
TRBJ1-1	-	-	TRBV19	TGTGCCAGTCTTATGAACACTGAAGCTTTCTTT	CASLMNTEAFF
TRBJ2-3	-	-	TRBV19	TGTGCCAGTAGTATGCGAGTCGTTAGCACAGATACGCAGTATTTT	CASSMRVVSTDTQYF
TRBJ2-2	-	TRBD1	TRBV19	TGTGCCAGCAGCCGACAGGGGAACACCGGGGAGCTGTTTTTT	CASSRQGNTGELFF
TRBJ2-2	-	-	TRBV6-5	TGTGCCAGCAGCCCGACTGGGGGAAACACCGGGGAGCTGTTTTTT	CASSPTGGNTGELFF
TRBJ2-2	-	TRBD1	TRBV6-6	TGTGCCAGCAGTCGGGACAGGGGGGTCACCGGGGAGCTGTTTTTT	CASSRDRGVTGELFF
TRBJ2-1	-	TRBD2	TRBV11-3	TGTGCCAGCAGCTGGACTAGCGGGACTTCCTACAATGAGCAGTTCTTC	CASSWTSGTSYNEQFF
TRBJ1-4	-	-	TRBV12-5	TGTGCTAGTGGTTCATCCGGGGAGGGAAAACTGTTTTTT	CASGSSGEGKLFF
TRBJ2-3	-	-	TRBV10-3	TGTGCCATCAGTGAGTCAGCAGGGAGCACAGATACGCAGTATTTT	CAISESAGSTDTQYF
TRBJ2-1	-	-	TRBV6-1	TGTGCCAGCAGTGAACTCACAGGGTACAATGAGCAGTTCTTC	CASSELTGYNEQFF
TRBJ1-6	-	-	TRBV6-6	TGTGCCAGCAGCACCGTCCAGCTTAGGGATTCACCCCTCCACTTT	CASSTVQLRDSPLHF
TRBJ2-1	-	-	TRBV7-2	TGTGCCAGCAGAGCCCCGGGAGCCAATGAGCAGTTCTTC	CASRAPGANEQFF
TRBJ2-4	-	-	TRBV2	TGTGCCAGCAGTGAAAACTACGACGCCGACATTCAGTACTTC	CASSENYDADIQYF
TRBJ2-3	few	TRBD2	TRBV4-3	TGCGCCAGCAGCCAGGAACGACTAGCGGGAGAGACAGATACGCAGTATTTT	CASSQERLAGETDTQYF
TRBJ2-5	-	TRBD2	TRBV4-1	TGCGCCAGCAGCCAAGGGGCGGGAGCCCAAGAGACCCAGTACTTC	CASSQGAGAQETQYF
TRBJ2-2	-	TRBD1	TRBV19	TGTGCCAGTAGTATTCAGGGACAGCCGAACGGGGAGCTGTTTTTT	CASSIQGQPNGELFF
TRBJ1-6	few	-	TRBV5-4	TGTGCCAGCAGCTTGGGACAGGATTCACCCCTCCACTTT	CASSLGQDSPLHF
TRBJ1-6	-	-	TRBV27	TGTGCCAGCAGTTTAAAGTTCGGAGGGGGGAGCTCCTATAATTCACCCCTCCACTTT	CASSLKFGGGSSYNSPLHF
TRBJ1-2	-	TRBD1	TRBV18	TGTGCCAGCTCACGGGGAGACAGGGTTAATGGCTACACCTTC	CASSRGDRVNGYTF
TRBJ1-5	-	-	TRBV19	TGTGCCAGTAGTATAGACGGCAGATACAATCAGCCCCAGCATTTT	CASSIDGRYNQPQHF
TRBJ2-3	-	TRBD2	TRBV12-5	TGTGCTAGTGGTTCCCCGGGGGGGCGCACAGATACGCAGTATTTT	CASGSPGGRTDTQYF
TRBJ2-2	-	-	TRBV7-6	TGTGCCAGCAGCTTAGTGACACCCGGGGAGCTGTTTTTT	CASSLVTPGELFF
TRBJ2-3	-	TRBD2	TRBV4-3	TGCGCCAGCAGCCAAGGAACTAGCGGAGACACAGATACGCAGTATTTT	CASSQGTSGDTDTQYF